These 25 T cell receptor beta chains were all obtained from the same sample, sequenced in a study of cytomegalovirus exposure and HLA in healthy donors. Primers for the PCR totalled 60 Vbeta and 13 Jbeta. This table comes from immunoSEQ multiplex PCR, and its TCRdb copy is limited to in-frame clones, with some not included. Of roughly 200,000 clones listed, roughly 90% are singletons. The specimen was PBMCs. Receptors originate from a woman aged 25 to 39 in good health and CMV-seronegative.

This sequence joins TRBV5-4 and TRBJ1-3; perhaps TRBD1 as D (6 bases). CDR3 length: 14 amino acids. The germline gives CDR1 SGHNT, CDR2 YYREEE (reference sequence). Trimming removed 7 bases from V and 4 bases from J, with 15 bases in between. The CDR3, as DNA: TGTGCCAGCGGGCAACAGGGTTCGGGAAACACCATATATTTT. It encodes CASGQQGSGNTIYF.

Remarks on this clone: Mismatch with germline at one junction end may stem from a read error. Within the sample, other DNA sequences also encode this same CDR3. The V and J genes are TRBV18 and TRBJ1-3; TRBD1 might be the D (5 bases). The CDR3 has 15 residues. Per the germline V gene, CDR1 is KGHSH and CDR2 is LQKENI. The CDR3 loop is CASSPLGVGGNTIYF. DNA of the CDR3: TGTGCCAGCTCACCACTTGGCGTCGGGGGAAACACTATATATTTT.

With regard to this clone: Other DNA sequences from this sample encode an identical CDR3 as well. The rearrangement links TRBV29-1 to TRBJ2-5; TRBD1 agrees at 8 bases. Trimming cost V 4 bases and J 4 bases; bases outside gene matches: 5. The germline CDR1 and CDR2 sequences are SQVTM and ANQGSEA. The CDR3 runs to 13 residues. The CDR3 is CSVGQGARETQYF. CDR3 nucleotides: TGCAGCGTTGGCCAGGGGGCAAGAGAGACCCAGTACTTC.

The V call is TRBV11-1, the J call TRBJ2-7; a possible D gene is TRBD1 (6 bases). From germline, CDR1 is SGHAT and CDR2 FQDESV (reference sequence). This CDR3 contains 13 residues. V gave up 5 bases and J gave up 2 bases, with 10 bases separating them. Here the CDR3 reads CASSRRGTYEQYF. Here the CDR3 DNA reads TGTGCCAGCAGCCGAAGGGGGACCTACGAGCAGTACTTC.

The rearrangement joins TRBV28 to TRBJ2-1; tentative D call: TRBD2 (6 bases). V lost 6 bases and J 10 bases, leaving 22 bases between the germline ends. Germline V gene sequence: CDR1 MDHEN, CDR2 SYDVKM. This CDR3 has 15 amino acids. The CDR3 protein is CASSPSLALSGEQFF. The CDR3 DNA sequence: TGTGCCAGCAGCCCCAGTCTAGCGCTTTCGGGGGAGCAGTTCTTC.

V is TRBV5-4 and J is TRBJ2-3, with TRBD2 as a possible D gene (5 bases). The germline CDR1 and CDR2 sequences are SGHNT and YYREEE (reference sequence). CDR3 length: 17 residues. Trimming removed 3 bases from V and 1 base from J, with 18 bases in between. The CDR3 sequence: CASSWGHSATRTDTQYF. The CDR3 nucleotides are TGTGCCAGCAGCTGGGGTCATAGCGCCACACGCACAGATACGCAGTATTTT.

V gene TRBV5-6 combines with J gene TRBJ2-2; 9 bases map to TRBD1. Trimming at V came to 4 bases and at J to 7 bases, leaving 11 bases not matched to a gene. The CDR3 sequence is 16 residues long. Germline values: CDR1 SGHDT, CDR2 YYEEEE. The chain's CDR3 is CASSPGTGLMFGELFF. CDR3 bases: TGTGCCAGCAGCCCCGGGACAGGGTTGATGTTCGGGGAGCTGTTTTTT.

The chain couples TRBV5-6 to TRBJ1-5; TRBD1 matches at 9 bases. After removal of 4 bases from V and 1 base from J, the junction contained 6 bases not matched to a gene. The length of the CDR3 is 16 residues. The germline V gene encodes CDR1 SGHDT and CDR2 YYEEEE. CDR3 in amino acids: CASSPGTGKSNQPQHF. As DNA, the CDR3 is TGTGCCAGCAGCCCAGGGACAGGGAAGAGCAATCAGCCCCAGCATTTT.

For the CDR3, the DNA is TGTGCCAGCAGCCGGGACATTCAGGGCCAGCCCCAGCATTTT. Translation: CASSRDIQGQPQHF. The chain uses TRBV5-5 and TRBJ1-5; TRBD1 is a possible D gene (6 bases). Germline CDR1 reads SGHKS; CDR2 reads YYEKEE (reference sequence). Trimming took off 4 bases at V and 7 bases at J, with 15 bases between the two ends. CDR3 length: 14 residues.

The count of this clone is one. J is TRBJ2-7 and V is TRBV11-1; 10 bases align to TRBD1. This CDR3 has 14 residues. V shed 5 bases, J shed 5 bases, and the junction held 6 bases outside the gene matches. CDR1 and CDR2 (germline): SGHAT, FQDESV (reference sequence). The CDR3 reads CASSHGTGDNEQYF. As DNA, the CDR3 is TGTGCCAGCAGCCACGGGACAGGGGACAACGAGCAGTACTTC.

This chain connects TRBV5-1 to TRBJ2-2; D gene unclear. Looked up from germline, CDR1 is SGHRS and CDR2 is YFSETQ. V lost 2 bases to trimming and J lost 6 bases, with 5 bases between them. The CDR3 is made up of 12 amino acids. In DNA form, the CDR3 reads TGCGCCAGCAGCTTTGAGGCCGGGGAGCTGTTTTTT. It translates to CASSFEAGELFF.

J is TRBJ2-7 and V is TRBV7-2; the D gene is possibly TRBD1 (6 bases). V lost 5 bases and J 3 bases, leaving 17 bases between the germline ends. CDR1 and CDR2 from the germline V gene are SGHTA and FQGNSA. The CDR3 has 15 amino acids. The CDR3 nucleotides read TGTGCCAGCAGCGCAAGGGACACCTTCGGCTACGAGCAGTACTTC. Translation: CASSARDTFGYEQYF. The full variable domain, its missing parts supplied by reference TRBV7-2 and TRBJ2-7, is GAGVSQSPSNKVTEKGKDVELRCDPISGHTALYWYRQSLGQGLEFLIYFQGNSAPDKSGLPSDRFSAERTGGSVSTLTIQRTQQEDSAVYLCASSARDTFGYEQYFGPGTRLTVT.

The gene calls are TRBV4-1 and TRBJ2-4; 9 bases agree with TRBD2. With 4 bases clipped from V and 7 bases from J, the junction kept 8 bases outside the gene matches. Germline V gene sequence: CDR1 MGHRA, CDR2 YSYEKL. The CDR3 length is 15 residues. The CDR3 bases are TGCGCCAGCAGCCCCTTTAGCGGGAGTGGTAACATTCAGTACTTC. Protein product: CASSPFSGSGNIQYF.

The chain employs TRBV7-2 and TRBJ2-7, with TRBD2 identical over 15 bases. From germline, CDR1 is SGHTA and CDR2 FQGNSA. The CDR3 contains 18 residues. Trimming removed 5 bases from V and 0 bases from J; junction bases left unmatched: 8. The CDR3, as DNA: TGTGCCAGCAGCACTAGGACTAGCGGGAGGGATATCTCCTACGAGCAGTACTTC. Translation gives CASSTRTSGRDISYEQYF.

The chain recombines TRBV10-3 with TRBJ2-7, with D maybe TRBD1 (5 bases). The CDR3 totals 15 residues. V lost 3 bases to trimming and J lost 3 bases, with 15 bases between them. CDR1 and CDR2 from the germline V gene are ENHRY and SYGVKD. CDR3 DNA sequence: TGTGCCATCAGTGACACCAAGGGGAAGGGCTACGAGCAGTACTTC. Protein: CAISDTKGKGYEQYF.

The CDR3 loop is CASSYRAGSDTQYF. The CDR3 nucleotides read TGTGCCAGCAGTTACCGGGCAGGGTCAGATACGCAGTATTTT. V usage is TRBV6-5 and J usage is TRBJ2-3; possible D gene TRBD1, 5 bases. V lost 2 bases to trimming and J lost 4 bases, with 10 bases between them. From germline, CDR1 is MNHEY and CDR2 SVGAGI. This CDR3 spans 14 amino acids.

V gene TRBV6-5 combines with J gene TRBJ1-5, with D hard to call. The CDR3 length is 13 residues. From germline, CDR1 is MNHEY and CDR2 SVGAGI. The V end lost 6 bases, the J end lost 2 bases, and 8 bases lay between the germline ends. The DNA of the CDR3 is TGTGCCAGCAGAAGAGCCCGCAATCAGCCCCAGCATTTT. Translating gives CASRRARNQPQHF.

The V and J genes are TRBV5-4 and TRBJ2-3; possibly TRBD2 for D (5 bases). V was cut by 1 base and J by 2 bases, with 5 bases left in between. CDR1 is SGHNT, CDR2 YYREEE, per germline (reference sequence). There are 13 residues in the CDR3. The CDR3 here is CASSLRDTDTQYF. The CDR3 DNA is TGTGCCAGCAGCTTGCGGGACACAGATACGCAGTATTTT.

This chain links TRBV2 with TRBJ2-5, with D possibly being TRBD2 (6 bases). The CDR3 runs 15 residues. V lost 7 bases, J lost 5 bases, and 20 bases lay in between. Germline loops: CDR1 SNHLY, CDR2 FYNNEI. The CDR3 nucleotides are TGTGCCAGCACGACCGCAGCCGGGAGAAGGGAGACCCAGTACTTC. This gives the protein CASTTAAGRRETQYF.

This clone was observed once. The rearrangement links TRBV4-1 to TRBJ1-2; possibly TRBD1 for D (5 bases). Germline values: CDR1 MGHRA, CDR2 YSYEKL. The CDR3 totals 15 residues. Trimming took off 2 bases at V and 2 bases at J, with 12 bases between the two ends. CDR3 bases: TGCGCCAGCAGCCAACAGGGAAGGTCCAACTATGGCTACACCTTC. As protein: CASSQQGRSNYGYTF.

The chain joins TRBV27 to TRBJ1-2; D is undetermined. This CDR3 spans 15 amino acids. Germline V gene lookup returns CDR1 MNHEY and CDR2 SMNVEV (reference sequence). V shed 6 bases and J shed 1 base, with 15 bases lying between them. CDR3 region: CASSTLRNFNYGYTF. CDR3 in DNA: TGTGCCAGCAGCACACTGAGGAACTTTAACTATGGCTACACCTTC.

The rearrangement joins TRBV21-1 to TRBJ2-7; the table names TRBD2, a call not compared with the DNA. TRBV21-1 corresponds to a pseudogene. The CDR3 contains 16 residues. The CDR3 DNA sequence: TGTGCCAGCAGCTTATGGGAGACTAGCGGGAGCGACGAGCAGTACTTC. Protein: CASSLWETSGSDEQYF.

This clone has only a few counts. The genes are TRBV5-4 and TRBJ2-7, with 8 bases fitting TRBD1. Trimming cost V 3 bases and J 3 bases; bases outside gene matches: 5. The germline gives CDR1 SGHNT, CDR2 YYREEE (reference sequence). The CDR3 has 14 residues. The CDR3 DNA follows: TGTGCCAGCAGCTACGACAGGGGAGACTACGAGCAGTACTTC. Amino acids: CASSYDRGDYEQYF.

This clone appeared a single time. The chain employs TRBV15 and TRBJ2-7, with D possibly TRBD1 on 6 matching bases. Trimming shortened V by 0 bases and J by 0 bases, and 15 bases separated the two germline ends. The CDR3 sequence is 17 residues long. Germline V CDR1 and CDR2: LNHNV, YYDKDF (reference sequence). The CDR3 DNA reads TGTGCCACCAGCAGAGATAGGTCAGGGGCCTCCTCCTACGAGCAGTACTTC. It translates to CATSRDRSGASSYEQYF.

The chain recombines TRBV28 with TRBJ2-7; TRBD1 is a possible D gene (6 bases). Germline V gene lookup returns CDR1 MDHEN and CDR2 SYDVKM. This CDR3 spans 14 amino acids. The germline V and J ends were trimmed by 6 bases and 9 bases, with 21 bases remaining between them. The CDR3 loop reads CASSQWDKLSWQYF. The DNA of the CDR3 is TGTGCCAGCAGCCAGTGGGACAAGTTAAGTTGGCAGTACTTC. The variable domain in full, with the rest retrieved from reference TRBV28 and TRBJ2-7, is DVKVTQSSRYLVKRTGEKVFLECVQDMDHENMFWYRQDPGLGLRLIYFSYDVKMKEKGDIPEGYSVSREKKERFSLILESASTNQTSMYLCASSQWDKLSWQYFGPGTRLTVT.